The 5 T cell receptor beta chains below all came from one sample that was sequenced in a study of cytomegalovirus exposure and HLA in healthy donors. The primer mix had 60 Vbeta and 13 Jbeta primers. The protocol was immunoSEQ multiplex PCR, while the TCRdb copy is restricted to in-frame clones and leaves out a portion. The repertoire consists of 150,000 to 200,000 clones, with 60% to 85% occurring once and the leading ten covering about 3.1%. Sequencing was done on a sample of PBMCs. These receptors were collected from a woman aged 45-60 years in good health and CMV-seropositive.

The chain is built from TRBV11-2 and TRBJ1-1, with TRBD1 matching 7 bases. This CDR3 contains 15 residues. Germline CDR1 SGHAT, CDR2 FQNNGV. The ends lost 1 base at V and 3 bases at J; junction bases unmatched: 5. The DNA of the CDR3 is TGTGCCAGCAGCTTAGGAGGGGGCATTGACACTGAAGCTTTCTTT. Translating it yields CASSLGGGIDTEAFF.

The chain has TRBV6-1 and TRBJ2-6; maybe TRBD1 (5 bases). This CDR3 is built from 16 residues. Germline lookup yields CDR1 MNHNS and CDR2 SASEGT. V was pared by 3 bases and J by 3 bases, with 12 bases between. The CDR3 is CASSEIRASGANVLTF. The CDR3 nucleotides read TGTGCCAGCAGTGAGATCAGGGCCAGTGGGGCCAACGTCCTGACTTTC.

The rearrangement joins TRBV7-2 to TRBJ1-3; 7 bases are a match to TRBD1. Germline CDR1 is SGHTA and CDR2 is FQGNSA. V dropped 5 bases and J dropped 0; count of bases not matched to a gene: 10. This CDR3 spans 17 amino acids. The chain's CDR3 is CASSPGGRRHSGNTIYF. The CDR3 coding sequence is TGTGCCAGCAGCCCAGGGGGACGACGGCACTCTGGAAACACCATATATTTT. Full variable domain (remainder filled in from reference TRBV7-2 and TRBJ1-3): GAGVSQSPSNKVTEKGKDVELRCDPISGHTALYWYRQSLGQGLEFLIYFQGNSAPDKSGLPSDRFSAERTGGSVSTLTIQRTQQEDSAVYLCASSPGGRRHSGNTIYFGEGSWLTVV.

V is TRBV27 and J is TRBJ1-1; D possibly corresponds to TRBD1 (5 bases). This CDR3 is built from 13 residues. CDR1 MNHEY and CDR2 SMNVEV come from the germline V gene (reference sequence). V lost 7 bases and J lost 2, with 11 bases in between. For the CDR3, the DNA is TGTGCCAGCACGGGGGGACTCAACACTGAAGCTTTCTTT. Its protein is CASTGGLNTEAFF.

This clone has only a few counts. The V gene is TRBV18, the J gene TRBJ2-5; maybe TRBD2 (6 bases). The CDR3 covers 17 residues. Germline V gene lookup returns CDR1 KGHSH and CDR2 LQKENI. Trimming left V 1 base short and J 9 bases short, with 24 bases between. CDR3 sequence: CASSPQDSGWGWEAQYF. The CDR3 nucleotides read TGTGCCAGCTCACCACAGGACTCGGGCTGGGGTTGGGAGGCCCAGTACTTC.